This T cell receptor (beta chain) was sequenced during a study of T cells in Graves' hyperthyroidism and ophthalmopathy. Study-level results: Appearing also in blood were most of the thyroid clonotypes expanded above 0.001.

This clonotype was picked up many times. What it binds is unknown. V shed 3 bases, J shed 11 bases, and the junction held 14 bases outside the gene matches. Per germline, CDR1 LNHNV and CDR2 YYDKDF (reference sequence). This CDR3 is 15 amino acids long. The CDR3 regions of TCR beta were amplified from RNA transcripts. HTBI primers were employed in a first-round RT-PCR of the TCR CDR3. MiXCR, run by TCRdb on the multiplex PCR reads, gives a single entry per CDR3 protein. Of roughly 500,000 distinct CDR3 sequences in the sample, 40% to 55% were seen once. The sequenced sample was peripheral blood or thyroid tissue (not recorded which). The clonotype originates from an adult woman with Graves' disease, either hyperthyroidism or ophthalmopathy (not recorded which). The chain joins TRBV15 to TRBJ1-1; 8 nucleotides align to TRBD1. DNA of the CDR3: TGTGCCACCAGCAGTGGGATGCCAGGGGGCGAGAACGCTTTCTTT. It yields the protein CATSSGMPGGENAFF.